These T cell receptor beta chains were read from a single sample in a study of molecular identifiers for immune sequencing clone quantification. MiXCR, run by TCRdb on the PCR reads, gives a single entry per CDR3 protein. Of a few hundred thousand distinct CDR3 sequences in the sample, roughly 25% were seen once. Sequencing was done on a sample of naive CD8+ T cells from blood, with Jurkat cell RNA spiked in. These receptors all come from a human donor in good health. Some libraries in this study had Jurkat cell RNA spiked in. CDR3s include the opening cysteine and the closing phenylalanine or tryptophan. Fields, in order: V gene, D gene, J gene, CDR3 length, clone size, CDR3 DNA, CDR3 protein. The D gene is left open where the match is weak. Size tells how often a clone was seen (once, few, many) or the class of an expanded clone, and some rows leave it out.

TRBV4-1	.	TRBJ2-7	14	.	TGCGCCAGCAGCGCAGGGGAGGGGAGCTACGAGCAGTACTTC	CASSAGEGSYEQYF
TRBV28	.	TRBJ2-7	12	many	TGTGCCAGTACAGCCGGGGGGCACGTCGAGTACTTC	CASTAGGHVEYF
TRBV5-1	TRBD2	TRBJ2-3	17	few	TGCGCCAGCACCTCTTGGGACGGGGGGGCTAGCACAGATACGCAGTATTTT	CASTSWDGGASTDTQYF
TRBV4-3	TRBD1	TRBJ1-1	14	.	TGCGCCAGCAGCCAAGACCCAGGGGGCCCTGAAGCTTTCTTT	CASSQDPGGPEAFF
TRBV13	TRBD2	TRBJ2-5	15	.	TGTGCCAGCAGCACTCAAGGACTAGCGAGAGAGACCCAGTACTTC	CASSTQGLARETQYF
TRBV6-2/TRBV6-3	.	TRBJ2-3	16	.	TGTGCCAGCACTCCCGGACAGTCCCTGAGCACAGATACGCAGTATTTT	CASTPGQSLSTDTQYF
TRBV20-1	TRBD2	TRBJ2-3	16	few	TGCAGTGCTAGAGATCTCGCGGGAGGGCCAGGGGATACGCAGTATTTT	CSARDLAGGPGDTQYF
TRBV6-1	TRBD2	TRBJ2-7	17	.	TGTGCCAGCAGTGAAATTATTGGGACTAGCGGGGTCTACGAGCAGTACTTC	CASSEIIGTSGVYEQYF
TRBV20-1	TRBD2	TRBJ2-3	14	.	TGCAGTGCTAGAAGCGGGGAGAACCCAGATACGCAGTATTTT	CSARSGENPDTQYF
TRBV4-3	.	TRBJ2-3	14	many	TGCGCCAGCAGCCAAGATTGGCTGGGGGATACGCAGTATTTT	CASSQDWLGDTQYF
TRBV30	.	TRBJ1-5	16	.	TGTGCCTGGAGTGTACGGGGGCCGTATAGCAATCAGCCCCAGCATTTT	CAWSVRGPYSNQPQHF
TRBV14	.	TRBJ2-1	14	many	TGTGCCAGCAGCTTAGACCGTGGGCACAATGAGCAGTTCTTC	CASSLDRGHNEQFF
TRBV5-1	.	TRBJ2-7	13	many	TGCGCCAGCAGCATGACCGGAACGTACGAGCAGTACTTC	CASSMTGTYEQYF
TRBV4-3	TRBD1	TRBJ2-7	15	few	TGCGCCAGCAGCCCCGGGACAGGAGCCTTCTACGAGCAGTACTTC	CASSPGTGAFYEQYF
TRBV30	.	TRBJ1-4	13	.	TGTGCCTGGGCCCGGGACGGAAATGAAAAACTGTTTTTT	CAWARDGNEKLFF
TRBV3-1	.	TRBJ1-1	19	.	TGTGCCAGCAGCCCGCGCTTTTTTAGTACAGCCGTAAGGGACACTGAAGCTTTCTTT	CASSPRFFSTAVRDTEAFF
TRBV27	.	TRBJ2-2	14	few	TGTGCCAGCAGCCGAACCCCAGTAACCGGGGAGCTGTTTTTT	CASSRTPVTGELFF
TRBV7-9	.	TRBJ2-3	16	many	TGTGCCAGCAGCTTTGGATACGAGACCAGCACAGATACGCAGTATTTT	CASSFGYETSTDTQYF
TRBV10-2	.	TRBJ2-1	12	few	TGCGCCAGCAAAATCGGGGTTTCGGAGCAGTTCTTC	CASKIGVSEQFF